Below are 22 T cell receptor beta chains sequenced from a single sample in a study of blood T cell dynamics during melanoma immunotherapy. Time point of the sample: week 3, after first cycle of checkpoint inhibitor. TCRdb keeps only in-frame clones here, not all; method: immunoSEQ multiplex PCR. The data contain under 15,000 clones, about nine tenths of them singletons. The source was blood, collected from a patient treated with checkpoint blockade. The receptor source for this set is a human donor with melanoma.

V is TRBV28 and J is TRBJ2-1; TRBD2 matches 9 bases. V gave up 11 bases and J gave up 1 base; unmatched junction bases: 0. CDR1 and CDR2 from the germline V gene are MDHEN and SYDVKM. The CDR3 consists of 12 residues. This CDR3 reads CAAGGSYNEQFF. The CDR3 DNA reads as TGTGCCGCGGGAGGGTCCTACAATGAGCAGTTCTTC.

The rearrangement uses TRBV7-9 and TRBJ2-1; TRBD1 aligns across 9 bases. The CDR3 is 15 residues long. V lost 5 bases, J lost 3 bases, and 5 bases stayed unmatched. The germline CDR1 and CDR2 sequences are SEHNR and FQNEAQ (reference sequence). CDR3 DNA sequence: TGTGCCAGCAGCCGAGACAGGGGGATCTACAATGAGCAGTTCTTC. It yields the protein CASSRDRGIYNEQFF.

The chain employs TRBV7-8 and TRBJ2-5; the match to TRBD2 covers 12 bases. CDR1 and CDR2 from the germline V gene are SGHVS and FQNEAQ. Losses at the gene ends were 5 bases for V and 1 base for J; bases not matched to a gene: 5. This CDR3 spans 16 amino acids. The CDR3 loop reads CASSPWTSGTQETQYF. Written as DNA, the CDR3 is TGTGCCAGCAGCCCGTGGACTAGCGGGACCCAAGAGACCCAGTACTTC. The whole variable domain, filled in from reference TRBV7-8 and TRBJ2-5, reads GAGVSQSPRYKVAKRGQDVALRCDPISGHVSLFWYQQALGQGPEFLTYFQNEAQLDKSGLPSDRFFAERPEGSVSTLKIQRTQQEDSAVYLCASSPWTSGTQETQYFGPGTRLLVL.

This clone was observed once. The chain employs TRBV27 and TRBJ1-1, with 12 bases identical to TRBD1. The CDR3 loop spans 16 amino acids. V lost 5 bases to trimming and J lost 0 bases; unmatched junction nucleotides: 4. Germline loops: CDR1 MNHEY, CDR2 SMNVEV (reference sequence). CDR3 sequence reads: CASSDRDRGLNTEAFF. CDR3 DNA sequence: TGTGCCAGCAGTGACCGGGACAGGGGGCTGAACACTGAAGCTTTCTTT.

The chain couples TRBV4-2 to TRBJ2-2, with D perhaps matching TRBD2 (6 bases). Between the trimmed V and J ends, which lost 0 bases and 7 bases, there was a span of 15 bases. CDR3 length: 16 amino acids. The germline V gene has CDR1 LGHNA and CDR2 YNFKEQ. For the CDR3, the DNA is TGTGCCAGCAGCCAAGACGGCGGGACCCCGAGCGGGGAGCTGTTTTTT. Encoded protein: CASSQDGGTPSGELFF.

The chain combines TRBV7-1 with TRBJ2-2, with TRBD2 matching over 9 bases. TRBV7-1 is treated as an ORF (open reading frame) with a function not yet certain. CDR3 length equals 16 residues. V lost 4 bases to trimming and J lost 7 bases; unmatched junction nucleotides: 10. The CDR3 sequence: CASSFVGLAIGGELFF. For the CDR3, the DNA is TGTGCCAGCAGCTTCGTGGGACTAGCAATAGGCGGGGAGCTGTTTTTT.

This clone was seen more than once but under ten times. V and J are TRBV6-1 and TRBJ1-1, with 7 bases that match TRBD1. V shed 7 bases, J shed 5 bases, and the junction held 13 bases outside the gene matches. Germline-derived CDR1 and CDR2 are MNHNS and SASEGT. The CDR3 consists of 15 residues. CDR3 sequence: CASNQGSGGMTEAFF. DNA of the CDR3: TGTGCCAGCAATCAAGGGTCAGGGGGTATGACTGAAGCTTTCTTT.

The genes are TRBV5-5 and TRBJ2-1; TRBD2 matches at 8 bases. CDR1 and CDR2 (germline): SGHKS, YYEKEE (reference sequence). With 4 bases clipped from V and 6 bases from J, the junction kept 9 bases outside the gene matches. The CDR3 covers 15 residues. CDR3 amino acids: CASSPREGLFNEQFF. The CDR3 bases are TGTGCCAGCAGCCCACGGGAGGGCCTCTTCAATGAGCAGTTCTTC.

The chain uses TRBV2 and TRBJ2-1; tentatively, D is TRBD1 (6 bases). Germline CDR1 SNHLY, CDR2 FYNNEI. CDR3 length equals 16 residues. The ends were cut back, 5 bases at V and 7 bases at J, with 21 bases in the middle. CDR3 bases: TGTGCCAGCAGTCGAATGGTCCAGGGGAGTCGAAATGAGCAGTTCTTC. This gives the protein CASSRMVQGSRNEQFF.

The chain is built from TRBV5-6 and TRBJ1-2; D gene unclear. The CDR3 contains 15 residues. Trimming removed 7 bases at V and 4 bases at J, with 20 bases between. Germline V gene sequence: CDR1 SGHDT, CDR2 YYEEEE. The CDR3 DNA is TGTGCCAGCTGGAAATCCAATAGTCGGACCTATGGCTACACCTTC. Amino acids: CASWKSNSRTYGYTF.

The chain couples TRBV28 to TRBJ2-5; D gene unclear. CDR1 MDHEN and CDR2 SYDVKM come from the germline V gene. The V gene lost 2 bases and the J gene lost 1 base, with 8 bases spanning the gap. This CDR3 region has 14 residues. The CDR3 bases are TGTGCCAGCAGTTTAAGCCAGCTCCAAGAGACCCAGTACTTC. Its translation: CASSLSQLQETQYF.

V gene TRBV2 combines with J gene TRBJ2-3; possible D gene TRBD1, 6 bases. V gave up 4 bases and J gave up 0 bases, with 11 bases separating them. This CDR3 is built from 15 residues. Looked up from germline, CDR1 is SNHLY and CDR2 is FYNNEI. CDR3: CASSAGTHSTDTQYF. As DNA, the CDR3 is TGTGCCAGCAGTGCCGGGACACATAGCACAGATACGCAGTATTTT.

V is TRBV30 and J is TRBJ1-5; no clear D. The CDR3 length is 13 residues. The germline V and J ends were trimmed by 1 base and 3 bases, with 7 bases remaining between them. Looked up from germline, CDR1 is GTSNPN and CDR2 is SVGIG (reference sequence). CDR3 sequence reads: CAWSGGNNQPQHF. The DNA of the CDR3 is TGTGCCTGGAGTGGGGGAAACAATCAGCCCCAGCATTTT.

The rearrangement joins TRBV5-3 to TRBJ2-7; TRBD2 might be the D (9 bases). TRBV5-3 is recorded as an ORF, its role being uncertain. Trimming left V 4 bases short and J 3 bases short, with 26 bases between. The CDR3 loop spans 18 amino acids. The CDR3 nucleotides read TGTGCCAGAAGCATCGGACAGGGCGGGACTAGCCCTCTCTACGAGCAGTACTTC. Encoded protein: CARSIGQGGTSPLYEQYF.

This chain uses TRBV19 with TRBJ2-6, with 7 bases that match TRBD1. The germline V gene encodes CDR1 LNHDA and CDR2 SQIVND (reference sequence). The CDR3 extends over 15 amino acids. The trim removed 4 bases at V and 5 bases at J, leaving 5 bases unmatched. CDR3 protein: CASSTTGVRANVLTF. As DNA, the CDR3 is TGTGCCAGTAGTACAACAGGGGTTAGGGCCAACGTCCTGACTTTC.

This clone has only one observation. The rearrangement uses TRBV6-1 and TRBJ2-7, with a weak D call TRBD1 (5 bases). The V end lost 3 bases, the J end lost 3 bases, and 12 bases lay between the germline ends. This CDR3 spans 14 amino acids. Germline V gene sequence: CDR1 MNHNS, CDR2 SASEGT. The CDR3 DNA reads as TGTGCCAGCAGTGACAGGGTGAAGAACTACGAGCAGTACTTC. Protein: CASSDRVKNYEQYF.

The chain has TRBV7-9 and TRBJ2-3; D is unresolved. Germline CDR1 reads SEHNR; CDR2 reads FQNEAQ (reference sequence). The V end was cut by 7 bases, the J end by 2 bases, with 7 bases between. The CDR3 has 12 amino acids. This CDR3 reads CASNQVTDTQYF. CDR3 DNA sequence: TGTGCCAGCAACCAAGTCACAGATACGCAGTATTTT.

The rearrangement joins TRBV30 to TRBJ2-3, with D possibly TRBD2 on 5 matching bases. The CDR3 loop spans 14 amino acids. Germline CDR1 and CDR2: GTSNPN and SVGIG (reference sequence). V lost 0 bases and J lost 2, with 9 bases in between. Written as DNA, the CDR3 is TGTGCCTGGAGTGTACTAGGAAACACAGATACGCAGTATTTT. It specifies CAWSVLGNTDTQYF. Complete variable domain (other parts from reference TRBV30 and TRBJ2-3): SQTIHQWPATLVQPVGSPLSLECTVEGTSNPNLYWYRQAAGRGLQLLFYSVGIGQISSEVPQNLSASRPQDRQFILSSKKLLLSDSGFYLCAWSVLGNTDTQYFGPGTRLTVL.

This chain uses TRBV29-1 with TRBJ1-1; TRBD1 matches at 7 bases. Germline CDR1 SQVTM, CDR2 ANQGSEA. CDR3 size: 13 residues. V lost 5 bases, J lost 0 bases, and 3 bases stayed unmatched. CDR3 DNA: TGCAGCGTTCAGGGACAGTTGAACACTGAAGCTTTCTTT. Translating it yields CSVQGQLNTEAFF. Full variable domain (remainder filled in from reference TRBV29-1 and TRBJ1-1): SAVISQKPSRDICQRGTSLTIQCQVDSQVTMMFWYRQQPGQSLTLIATANQGSEATYESGFVIDKFPISRPNLTFSTLTVSNMSPEDSSIYLCSVQGQLNTEAFFGQGTRLTVV.

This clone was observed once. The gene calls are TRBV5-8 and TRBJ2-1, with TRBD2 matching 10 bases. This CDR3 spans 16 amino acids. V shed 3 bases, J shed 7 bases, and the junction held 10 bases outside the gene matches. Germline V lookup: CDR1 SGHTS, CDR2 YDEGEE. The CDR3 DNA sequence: TGTGCCAGCAGCTACAAACTAGCGGGATCTCGTAATGAGCAGTTCTTC. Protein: CASSYKLAGSRNEQFF.

The CDR3 nucleotides are TGTGCCAGCAGCTTAGCCGGCAGAGTAGCCAAAAACATTCAGTACTTC. Translated, it gives CASSLAGRVAKNIQYF. The chain employs TRBV13 and TRBJ2-4; D remains ambiguous. CDR1 is PRHDT, CDR2 FYEKMQ, per germline (reference sequence). The CDR3 runs 16 residues. V was pared by 1 base and J by 0 bases, with 10 bases between.

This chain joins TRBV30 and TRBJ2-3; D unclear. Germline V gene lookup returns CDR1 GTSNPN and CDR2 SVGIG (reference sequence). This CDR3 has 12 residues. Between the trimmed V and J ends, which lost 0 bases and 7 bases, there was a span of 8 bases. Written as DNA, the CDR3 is TGTGCCTGGAGTGTACGATGGTATACGCAGTATTTT. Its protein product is CAWSVRWYTQYF.